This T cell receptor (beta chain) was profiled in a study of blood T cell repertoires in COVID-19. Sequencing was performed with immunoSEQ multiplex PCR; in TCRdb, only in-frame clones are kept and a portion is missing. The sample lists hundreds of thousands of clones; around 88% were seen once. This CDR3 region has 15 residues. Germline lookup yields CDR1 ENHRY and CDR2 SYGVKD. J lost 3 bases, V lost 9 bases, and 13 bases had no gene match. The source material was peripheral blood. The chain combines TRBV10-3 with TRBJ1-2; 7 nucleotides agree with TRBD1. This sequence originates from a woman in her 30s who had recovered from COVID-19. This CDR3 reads CAITGTVGRDYGYTF. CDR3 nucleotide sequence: TGTGCCATTACGGGGACAGTTGGTCGAGACTATGGCTACACCTTC.